The clone carrying this T cell receptor beta chain is medium-sized. The sample comes from a study of T cell changes during pregnancy in multiple sclerosis. Data came from immunoSEQ multiplex PCR; TCRdb stores just in-frame clones and leaves some out. The table shows about 47,000 clones, with 75% to 90% occurring only once. CDR3 size: 13 residues. Per the germline V gene, CDR1 is SGHTA and CDR2 is FQGNSA. J gave up 7 bases and V 2 bases, and 4 bases lay outside the gene matches. The sample was CD8+ T cells from peripheral blood mononuclear cells, taken in the second trimester of pregnancy. The TCR was taken from a female donor with multiple sclerosis, enrolled in a pregnancy study. The J gene is TRBJ1-1, the V gene TRBV7-2; 7 nucleotides match TRBD1. CDR3: CASSLTGALEAFF. The CDR3 bases are TGTGCCAGCAGCTTAACAGGGGCGCTTGAAGCTTTCTTT.